The 31 T cell receptor beta chains below come from one sample, sequenced in a study of control samples from healthy donors and cancer patients. The method was immunoSEQ multiplex PCR; TCRdb's version includes in-frame clones alone and lacks a portion of them. The sample has fewer than 120,000 clones, 85% to 90% seen once. Input material: PBMCs. All receptors derive from a woman aged 55-69 years with lung cancer.

This rearrangement joins TRBV5-1 to TRBJ2-5; 7 bases map to TRBD2. Trimming at V came to 0 bases and at J to 1 base, leaving 3 bases not matched to a gene. Germline V gene data show CDR1 as SGHRS and CDR2 as YFSETQ. CDR3 size: 15 residues. The CDR3 reads CASSLEGGVQETQYF. CDR3 sequence (DNA): TGCGCCAGCAGCTTGGAGGGAGGGGTCCAAGAGACCCAGTACTTC. The full variable domain, its missing parts supplied by reference TRBV5-1 and TRBJ2-5, is KAGVTQTPRYLIKTRGQQVTLSCSPISGHRSVSWYQQTPGQGLQFLFEYFSETQRNKGNFPGRFSGRQFSNSRSEMNVSTLELGDSALYLCASSLEGGVQETQYFGPGTRLLVL.

This rearrangement joins TRBV10-3 to TRBJ2-7; no clear D gene. The CDR3 has 12 residues. The germline V and J ends were trimmed by 0 bases and 6 bases, with 6 bases remaining between them. Germline V CDR1 and CDR2: ENHRY, SYGVKD. CDR3 protein: CAISESFGEQYF. The DNA for the CDR3 is TGTGCCATCAGTGAGTCGTTCGGCGAGCAGTACTTC.

CDR3 region: CASSIEGGGGTEAFF. The DNA for the CDR3 is TGCGCCAGCAGCATAGAAGGAGGGGGTGGAACTGAAGCTTTCTTT. This chain joins TRBV5-1 and TRBJ1-1; D may be TRBD1 (6 bases). Germline V CDR1 and CDR2: SGHRS, YFSETQ. V was trimmed by 4 bases and J by 5 bases, leaving 18 bases between them. This CDR3 contains 15 residues. The complete variable domain, with remaining parts taken from reference TRBV5-1 and TRBJ1-1, reads KAGVTQTPRYLIKTRGQQVTLSCSPISGHRSVSWYQQTPGQGLQFLFEYFSETQRNKGNFPGRFSGRQFSNSRSEMNVSTLELGDSALYLCASSIEGGGGTEAFFGQGTRLTVV.

This chain links TRBV9 with TRBJ1-1; D is unclear. Trimming left V 0 bases short and J 8 bases short, with 8 bases between. This CDR3 comprises 12 residues. In germline, CDR1 is SGDLS, CDR2 YYNGEE. This CDR3 is CASSVGGGEAFF. The CDR3 DNA follows: TGTGCCAGCAGCGTAGGCGGAGGGGAAGCTTTCTTT.

The chain uses TRBV2 and TRBJ2-7, with D possibly TRBD2 on 6 matching bases. Germline V lookup: CDR1 SNHLY, CDR2 FYNNEI. V lost 2 bases to trimming and J lost 5 bases, with 16 bases between them. The CDR3 contains 15 residues. The CDR3: CASSETSQRAHEQYF. The DNA for the CDR3 is TGTGCCAGCAGTGAAACTAGCCAGAGGGCCCACGAGCAGTACTTC.

This sequence joins TRBV5-5 and TRBJ1-1; no definite D call. V dropped 6 bases and J dropped 0 bases, with 12 bases sitting between them. CDR1 SGHKS and CDR2 YYEKEE come from the germline V gene (reference sequence). This CDR3 has 14 amino acids. The CDR3 protein is CASIPQIMNTEAFF. The CDR3 nucleotides are TGTGCCAGCATACCACAGATCATGAACACTGAAGCTTTCTTT.

In this sample, this clone turned up many times. This sample includes further DNA sequences coding for the same CDR3. The rearrangement links TRBV6-5 to TRBJ1-2; D gene uncertain. Germline lookup yields CDR1 MNHEY and CDR2 SVGAGI. Trimming took 5 bases from V and 0 from J, leaving 7 bases between them. The CDR3 has 13 residues. The CDR3: CASSLEANYGYTF. The CDR3 DNA follows: TGTGCCAGCAGTCTTGAGGCTAACTATGGCTACACCTTC.

About this clone: This same CDR3 is encoded by further DNA sequences in the sample. The chain combines TRBV5-1 with TRBJ1-1; D call uncertain. This CDR3 is built from 14 residues. V gave up 0 bases and J gave up 5 bases, with 11 bases separating them. Germline assignment: CDR1 SGHRS and CDR2 YFSETQ. Here the CDR3 reads CASSLAGVGTEAFF. CDR3 coding DNA: TGCGCCAGCAGCTTGGCAGGCGTTGGGACTGAAGCTTTCTTT.

The rearrangement joins TRBV13 to TRBJ2-1; 7 bases match TRBD2. Trimming cost V 0 bases and J 4 bases; bases outside gene matches: 18. The CDR3 has 20 residues. From germline, CDR1 is PRHDT and CDR2 FYEKMQ (reference sequence). Here the CDR3 reads CASSLGRGGRVNRRYNEQFF. CDR3 nucleotide sequence: TGTGCCAGCAGCTTAGGAAGGGGTGGGAGGGTAAATCGCCGATACAATGAGCAGTTCTTC. The entire variable domain, with the rest obtained from reference TRBV13 and TRBJ2-1, is as follows: AAGVIQSPRHLIKEKRETATLKCYPIPRHDTVYWYQQGPGQDPQFLISFYEKMQSDKGSIPDRFSAQQFSDYHSELNMSSLELGDSALYFCASSLGRGGRVNRRYNEQFFGPGTRLTVL.

The chain recombines TRBV10-3 with TRBJ1-2; D gene uncertain. The CDR3 covers 12 residues. Germline V gives CDR1 ENHRY, CDR2 SYGVKD. V shed 3 bases and J shed 1 base, with 3 bases lying between them. As DNA, the CDR3 is TGTGCCATCAGTGACGGTAACTATGGCTACACCTTC. As protein: CAISDGNYGYTF.

As DNA, the CDR3 is TGTGCCAGCAGCTTATCGACAAACAATGAGCAGTTCTTC. Its protein is CASSLSTNNEQFF. The V call is TRBV7-2, the J call TRBJ2-1, with D hard to call. Germline assignment: CDR1 SGHTA and CDR2 FQGNSA. This CDR3 is built from 13 residues. V was shortened by 2 bases and J by 5 bases, with 7 bases between the two germline ends.

The chain carries TRBV4-1 and TRBJ2-2, with D unresolved. With 4 bases removed from V and 0 bases from J, the gap between germline ends came to 15 bases. Germline CDR1 is MGHRA and CDR2 is YSYEKL. This CDR3 is built from 17 residues. CDR3 amino acids: CASSRPMGIPNTGELFF. The CDR3 DNA follows: TGCGCCAGCAGCCGCCCAATGGGGATCCCGAACACCGGGGAGCTGTTTTTT.

The chain recombines TRBV12-3 or TRBV12-4 with TRBJ2-1; the D is unclear. The CDR3 sequence is 12 residues long. The V and J ends lost 2 bases and 10 bases respectively, with 9 bases between them. The CDR3 DNA reads as TGTGCCAGCAGTTTAAGTCTTGGCGAGCAGTTCTTC. It yields the protein CASSLSLGEQFF.

The rearrangement links TRBV6-1 to TRBJ1-2; 7 bases are shared with TRBD1. The CDR3 totals 15 residues. The germline V gene has CDR1 MNHNS and CDR2 SASEGT. V lost 0 bases, J lost 3 bases, and 4 bases stayed unmatched. DNA of the CDR3: TGTGCCAGCAGTGAAGCACAGGGGCTCGACTATGGCTACACCTTC. It codes for CASSEAQGLDYGYTF.

This clone was seen a single time. J is TRBJ2-1 and V is TRBV21-1; the table's D call, TRBD2, was not checked against the DNA. TRBV21-1 is marked as a pseudogene. The CDR3 is 14 residues long. CDR3: CASRLAGGDNEQFF. Here the CDR3 DNA reads TGTGCCAGCAGACTAGCGGGGGGAGACAATGAGCAGTTCTTC.

The gene calls are TRBV5-1 and TRBJ2-1, with 10 positions matching TRBD1. The CDR3 runs to 18 residues. Germline trimming cut 2 bases from V and 3 bases from J; bases unmatched to any gene: 11. The V gene's germline CDR1 is SGHRS and CDR2 YFSETQ. The CDR3, as DNA: TGCGCCAGCAGCTTAAAATCGGGACAGGGGTCAGTCTACAATGAGCAGTTCTTC. Translation gives CASSLKSGQGSVYNEQFF.

J is TRBJ2-5 and V is TRBV7-9; maybe TRBD2 (6 bases). Germline CDR1 SEHNR, CDR2 FQNEAQ (reference sequence). Trimming left V 1 base short and J 6 bases short, with 15 bases between. The CDR3 totals 15 residues. CDR3 nucleotide sequence: TGTGCCAGCAGCTTAGGCGACACTGGGAGGCAGACCCAGTACTTC. Protein sequence: CASSLGDTGRQTQYF. The full variable domain, in which reference TRBV7-9 and TRBJ2-5 provide the parts outside the CDR3, is DTGVSQNPRHKITKRGQNVTFRCDPISEHNRLYWYRQTLGQGPEFLTYFQNEAQLEKSRLLSDRFSAERPKGSFSTLEIQRTEQGDSAMYLCASSLGDTGRQTQYFGPGTRLLVL.

The chain recombines TRBV6-5 with TRBJ2-5; no clear D. From germline, CDR1 is MNHEY and CDR2 SVGAGI. Trimming pared 2 bases from V and 1 base from J, leaving 14 bases between. CDR3 length: 16 residues. CDR3 protein: CASSYLPGPGQETQYF. The CDR3 region has the DNA TGTGCCAGCAGTTACCTTCCTGGACCAGGCCAAGAGACCCAGTACTTC.

The chain links TRBV10-3 to TRBJ2-5; perhaps TRBD2 as D (6 bases). Germline assignment: CDR1 ENHRY and CDR2 SYGVKD. The V and J ends lost 5 bases and 2 bases respectively, with 12 bases between them. The CDR3 spans 14 residues. CDR3 nucleotide sequence: TGTGCCATCAGTCCTAGCGAGCGACAAGAGACCCAGTACTTC. The encoded protein is CAISPSERQETQYF.

This clone has just one count. The chain combines TRBV6-5 with TRBJ2-5, with no clear D. The germline gives CDR1 MNHEY, CDR2 SVGAGI. With 7 bases removed from V and 0 bases from J, the gap between germline ends came to 6 bases. The CDR3 contains 12 residues. CDR3 nucleotide sequence: TGTGCCAGCACTCTGTACCAAGAGACCCAGTACTTC. Protein: CASTLYQETQYF.

V usage is TRBV5-1 and J usage is TRBJ2-7; 10 bases map to TRBD1. CDR3 length equals 14 residues. J gave up 7 bases and V 0 bases, and 4 bases lay outside the gene matches. Germline CDR1 is SGHRS and CDR2 is YFSETQ. The CDR3 loop reads CASSLGDRGREQYF. CDR3 DNA: TGCGCCAGCAGCTTGGGGGACAGGGGAAGGGAGCAGTACTTC.

The V call is TRBV3-1 (or the pseudogene TRBV3-2), the J call TRBJ1-2, with D maybe TRBD1 (5 bases). Looked up from germline, CDR1 is LGHDT and CDR2 is YNNKEL (reference sequence). The CDR3 spans 15 residues. V was clipped by 0 bases and J by 6 bases, with 14 bases between them. The CDR3 sequence is CASSQEEGNQNGYTF. The CDR3 coding sequence is TGTGCCAGCAGCCAAGAGGAGGGGAACCAGAATGGCTACACCTTC.

The rearrangement uses TRBV4-3 and TRBJ2-2, with unresolved D. Germline CDR1 reads LGHNA; CDR2 reads YSLEER. V was shortened by 3 bases and J by 2 bases, with 4 bases between the two germline ends. CDR3 length equals 13 residues. The CDR3 coding sequence is TGCGCCAGCAGCCAGGATAACACCGGGGAGCTGTTTTTT. Amino acids: CASSQDNTGELFF.

The chain recombines TRBV7-9 with TRBJ2-5; possibly TRBD1 or TRBD2 for D (7 bases each). Germline loops: CDR1 SEHNR, CDR2 FQNEAQ (reference sequence). There are 16 residues in the CDR3. The V gene lost 1 base and the J gene lost 4 bases, with 16 bases spanning the gap. CDR3 sequence reads: CASSLGWEGATETQYF. DNA of the CDR3: TGTGCCAGCAGCTTAGGGTGGGAGGGGGCAACAGAGACCCAGTACTTC.

V gene TRBV2 combines with J gene TRBJ2-5; D possibly corresponds to TRBD1 (5 bases). Trimming stripped 4 bases from V and 12 bases from J, with 15 bases between. CDR3 length: 12 residues. Looked up from germline, CDR1 is SNHLY and CDR2 is FYNNEI. As DNA, the CDR3 is TGTGCCAGCAGTGGACAGAACGCTAAAGAGTACTTC. Its protein is CASSGQNAKEYF. The full variable domain, rest sourced from reference TRBV2 and TRBJ2-5, is EPEVTQTPSHQVTQMGQEVILRCVPISNHLYFYWYRQILGQKVEFLVSFYNNEISEKSEIFDDQFSVERPDGSNFTLKIRSTKLEDSAMYFCASSGQNAKEYFGPGTRLLVL.

The CDR3 DNA reads as TGTGCCATCAGTGGACTTGGGGAAAAAGGAGCTTTCTTT. It translates to CAISGLGEKGAFF. This rearrangement joins TRBV10-3 to TRBJ1-1; the D is unclear. This CDR3 comprises 13 residues. With 4 bases removed from V and 10 bases from J, the gap between germline ends came to 16 bases. CDR1 and CDR2 from the germline V gene are ENHRY and SYGVKD.

J is TRBJ2-1 and V is TRBV18, with D perhaps being TRBD1 or TRBD2 (5 bases each). The CDR3 totals 16 residues. The V end was cut by 0 bases, the J end by 7 bases, with 16 bases between. Per the germline V gene, CDR1 is KGHSH and CDR2 is LQKENI. The CDR3 region is CASSPPGDREVNEQFF. As DNA, the CDR3 is TGTGCCAGCTCACCACCCGGGGACCGAGAGGTTAATGAGCAGTTCTTC.

In its sample, this clone was seen once. The rearrangement links TRBV10-3 to TRBJ1-1; D call uncertain. CDR3 length: 13 amino acids. In germline, CDR1 is ENHRY, CDR2 SYGVKD. V gave up 4 bases and J gave up 1 base, with 7 bases separating them. Here the CDR3 reads CAISVEPNTEAFF. In DNA, the CDR3 is TGTGCCATCAGTGTGGAACCGAACACTGAAGCTTTCTTT.

The chain uses TRBV3-1 (or the pseudogene TRBV3-2) and TRBJ2-5; D is possibly TRBD2 (7 bases). CDR3 length: 15 residues. Trimming left V 3 bases short and J 4 bases short, with 15 bases between. The germline gives CDR1 LGHDT, CDR2 YNNKEL (reference sequence). The CDR3 DNA reads as TGTGCCAGCAGCCAGGGAGGGGGACAAGTAGAGACCCAGTACTTC. Translating it yields CASSQGGGQVETQYF.

CDR3 sequence reads: CSVVYPQGAAYGYTF. The CDR3 DNA reads as TGCAGCGTCGTCTATCCTCAGGGGGCGGCCTATGGCTACACCTTC. V and J are TRBV29-1 and TRBJ1-2; 8 bases align to TRBD1. The CDR3 is 15 residues long. Germline V gene lookup returns CDR1 SQVTM and CDR2 ANQGSEA. Trimming at V came to 6 bases and at J to 4 bases, leaving 13 bases not matched to a gene.

This clone was observed a single time. The J gene is TRBJ2-1, the V gene TRBV30, with TRBD2 identical over 7 bases. The germline gives CDR1 GTSNPN, CDR2 SVGIG (reference sequence). Losses at the gene ends were 2 bases for V and 0 bases for J; bases not matched to a gene: 10. CDR3 length: 17 amino acids. The CDR3 sequence: CAWSPRLSGASYNEQFF. In DNA form, the CDR3 reads TGTGCCTGGAGTCCTAGACTAAGCGGGGCCTCCTACAATGAGCAGTTCTTC. Using reference TRBV30 and TRBJ2-1 for the parts outside the CDR3, the full variable domain is SQTIHQWPATLVQPVGSPLSLECTVEGTSNPNLYWYRQAAGRGLQLLFYSVGIGQISSEVPQNLSASRPQDRQFILSSKKLLLSDSGFYLCAWSPRLSGASYNEQFFGPGTRLTVL.